The next 25 T cell receptor beta chains were all read from a single sample in a study of low-dose radiotherapy and immunotherapy resistance in tumors. Alpha- and beta-chain coverage of first-strand cDNA came from TRAV- and TRBV-specific primers. A roughly 20-cycle PCR with a constant-region primer and V-primer adapter amplified TCRs. TCRdb re-derived calls from the reads in MiXCR, one entry per CDR3 protein. The sample records 13,000 or so distinct CDR3 sequences, 65% to 75% being singletons. These receptors came from a human donor with advanced metastatic prostate, ovarian, gallbladder or colorectal cancer (not recorded which). This table probably holds off-target reads from a library built for another chain.

CDR3 sequence: CASSSAPGRDRESGNQPQHF. The CDR3 coding sequence is TGTGCCAGCAGTTCCGCTCCCGGCCGGGACAGGGAAAGTGGCAATCAGCCCCAGCATTTT. The rearrangement uses TRBV6-8 and TRBJ1-5, with 9 bases aligning to TRBD1. CDR3 length equals 20 residues. Looked up from germline, CDR1 is MNHGY and CDR2 is SAAAGT. The V and J ends lost 4 bases and 2 bases, in that order; junction bases with no gene match: 18.

This clonotype has a handful of counts. This chain uses TRBV4-1 with TRBJ1-5; 7 nucleotides align to TRBD1. V dropped 3 bases and J dropped 5; count of bases not matched to a gene: 4. Germline V lookup: CDR1 MGHRA, CDR2 YSYEKL. CDR3 length equals 14 residues. As DNA, the CDR3 is TGCGCCAGCAGCCAGCAGGGGGTATATCAGCCCCAGCATTTT. As protein: CASSQQGVYQPQHF.

The chain employs TRBV7-2 and TRBJ2-2; the D gene is possibly TRBD1 (5 bases). The ends were cut back, 2 bases at V and 3 bases at J, with 10 bases in the middle. CDR1 is SGHTA and CDR2 is FQGNSA in the germline V gene. The CDR3 consists of 15 residues. The CDR3 bases are TGTGCCAGCAGCTTACATGGGGCTTACACCGGGGAGCTGTTTTTT. This encodes CASSLHGAYTGELFF.

The CDR3, as DNA: TGCAGTGCCGAAACAACAAGCGGGGCTACAGATACGCAGTATTTT. It is translated as CSAETTSGATDTQYF. The chain employs TRBV20-1 and TRBJ2-3, with 7 bases lining up with TRBD2. The V and J ends lost 6 bases and 3 bases, in that order; junction bases with no gene match: 12. Per the germline V gene, CDR1 is DFQATT and CDR2 is SNEGSKA (reference sequence). This CDR3 has 15 residues.

The rearrangement uses TRBV12-3 or TRBV12-4 and TRBJ2-3; D possibly uses TRBD1 or TRBD2 (5 bases each). V gave up 10 bases and J gave up 1 base, with 15 bases separating them. The CDR3 contains 14 residues. CDR3 sequence: CATSTLGGTDTQYF. CDR3 in DNA: TGTGCCACCTCGACGTTGGGGGGCACAGATACGCAGTATTTT.

V is TRBV5-4 and J is TRBJ2-1; no clear D gene. CDR1 and CDR2 (germline): SGHNT, YYREEE (reference sequence). With 3 bases removed from V and 6 bases from J, the gap between germline ends came to 10 bases. The CDR3 contains 13 residues. In DNA, the CDR3 is TGTGCCAGCAGCTCGGGTTGGGGCAATGAGCAGTTCTTC. Its protein is CASSSGWGNEQFF.

This chain links TRBV7-8 with TRBJ2-7; D gene ambiguous. The CDR3 covers 15 residues. The ends were cut back, 1 base at V and 2 bases at J, with 12 bases in the middle. Germline loops: CDR1 SGHVS, CDR2 FQNEAQ. CDR3 sequence: CASSLGPGYAYEQYF. In DNA form, the CDR3 reads TGTGCCAGCAGCTTAGGACCCGGGTATGCCTACGAGCAGTACTTC.

This chain uses TRBV29-1 with TRBJ2-3; no clear D. Per germline, CDR1 SQVTM and CDR2 ANQGSEA. Trimming left V 6 bases short and J 0 bases short, with 10 bases between. The CDR3 spans 13 residues. CDR3 bases: TGCAGCGTCCCCATCCAAAGCACAGATACGCAGTATTTT. Protein: CSVPIQSTDTQYF.

The V gene is TRBV12-3 or TRBV12-4, the J gene TRBJ1-5; tentative D call: TRBD1 (6 bases). The germline V and J ends were trimmed by 1 base and 9 bases, with 10 bases remaining between them. CDR3 length: 13 amino acids. The CDR3 DNA is TGTGCCAGCAGTTTAGGGGGGGGCCTGCCCCAGCATTTT. The encoded protein is CASSLGGGLPQHF.

V gene TRBV24-1 combines with J gene TRBJ2-1, with 12 bases fitting TRBD2. The CDR3 covers 15 residues. J gave up 8 bases and V 5 bases, and 6 bases lay outside the gene matches. In germline, CDR1 is KGHDR, CDR2 SFDVKD. CDR3 sequence reads: CATSGSSGGADEQFF. As DNA, the CDR3 is TGTGCCACCAGTGGATCTAGCGGGGGGGCGGATGAGCAGTTCTTC.

This clonotype was seen more than once but under ten times. The CDR3 here is CASSYRADYGYTF. The CDR3 DNA reads as TGTGCCAGCAGCTACCGGGCGGACTATGGCTACACCTTC. The chain links TRBV7-8 to TRBJ1-2; D is unresolved. The germline CDR1 and CDR2 sequences are SGHVS and FQNEAQ. This CDR3 is 13 amino acids long. V was cut by 4 bases and J by 3 bases, with 9 bases left in between.

This chain links TRBV12-5 with TRBJ2-5; TRBD1 or TRBD2 may be the D gene (6 bases each). The V gene's germline CDR1 is LGHNT and CDR2 FRNRAP. The CDR3 spans 15 residues. The ends were cut back, 5 bases at V and 4 bases at J, with 17 bases in the middle. CDR3 amino acids: CASGSLVEGVETQYF. CDR3 sequence (DNA): TGTGCTAGTGGTAGCCTTGTGGAGGGGGTAGAGACCCAGTACTTC.

This rearrangement joins TRBV6-6 to TRBJ1-2; TRBD1 aligns across 9 bases. The CDR3 covers 12 residues. CDR1 is MNHNY, CDR2 SVGAGI, per germline (reference sequence). After removal of 6 bases from V and 7 bases from J, the junction contained 3 bases not matched to a gene. CDR3 nucleotides: TGTGCCAGCAGGGGGACAGGGTTTGGCTACACCTTC. Translated, it gives CASRGTGFGYTF.

This clonotype was counted a few times. V usage is TRBV12-5 and J usage is TRBJ1-1, with unresolved D. There are 13 residues in the CDR3. Trimming took 4 bases from V and 1 from J, leaving 7 bases between them. The germline V gene encodes CDR1 LGHNT and CDR2 FRNRAP. The CDR3: CASGSNQNTEAFF. CDR3 bases: TGTGCTAGTGGTTCTAACCAGAACACTGAAGCTTTCTTT.

The gene calls are TRBV20-1 and TRBJ2-1, with a weak D call TRBD2 (5 bases). Germline CDR1 and CDR2: DFQATT and SNEGSKA (reference sequence). This CDR3 is 14 amino acids long. The V and J ends lost 3 bases and 4 bases respectively, with 13 bases between them. CDR3 sequence reads: CSARDWRNYNEQFF. As DNA, the CDR3 is TGCAGTGCTAGGGACTGGAGGAATTACAATGAGCAGTTCTTC.

This clonotype was picked up one time. The rearrangement uses TRBV15 and TRBJ2-3; maybe TRBD1 (5 bases). The length of the CDR3 is 15 residues. V dropped 1 base and J dropped 4 bases, with 12 bases sitting between them. Per the germline V gene, CDR1 is LNHNV and CDR2 is YYDKDF (reference sequence). The CDR3 bases are TGTGCCACCAGCAGAGTAAGACAGATTGCAGATACGCAGTATTTT. As protein: CATSRVRQIADTQYF. Full variable domain (rest looked up from reference TRBV15 and TRBJ2-3): DAMVIQNPRYQVTQFGKPVTLSCSQTLNHNVMYWYQQKSSQAPKLLFHYYDKDFNNEADTPDNFQSRRPNTSFCFLDIRSPGLGDTAMYLCATSRVRQIADTQYFGPGTRLTVL.

V gene TRBV28 combines with J gene TRBJ2-1; the match to TRBD1 covers 7 bases. CDR3 length: 14 amino acids. Per the germline V gene, CDR1 is MDHEN and CDR2 is SYDVKM. Trimming removed 6 bases from V and 9 bases from J; junction bases left unmatched: 11. CDR3 amino acids: CASSLTGTEAEQFF. Written as DNA, the CDR3 is TGTGCCAGCAGCTTAACCGGGACAGAGGCTGAGCAGTTCTTC.

CDR3 region: CASSPISRGGDTQYF. CDR3 bases: TGTGCCAGCAGCCCCATTTCCCGCGGGGGAGATACGCAGTATTTT. The J gene is TRBJ2-3, the V gene TRBV11-2; 7 positions match TRBD2. Germline CDR1 is SGHAT and CDR2 is FQNNGV. The CDR3 has 15 amino acids. V trimming: 5 bases; J trimming: 5 bases; junction bases outside the gene matches: 10. Based on the CDR3 plus reference TRBV11-2 and TRBJ2-3, the full variable domain is EAGVAQSPRYKIIEKRQSVAFWCNPISGHATLYWYQQILGQGPKLLIQFQNNGVVDDSQLPKDRFSAERLKGVDSTLKIQPAKLEDSAVYLCASSPISRGGDTQYFGPGTRLTVL.

CDR3 amino acids: CASRPSGTFRYEQYF. CDR3 bases: TGTGCCAGCAGACCTAGCGGGACCTTCCGTTACGAGCAGTACTTC. The chain has TRBV12-3 or TRBV12-4 and TRBJ2-7; TRBD2 aligns across 9 bases. The CDR3 contains 15 residues. J gave up 4 bases and V 6 bases, and 10 bases lay outside the gene matches.

The chain links TRBV11-3 to TRBJ2-7; 11 bases align to TRBD1. J gave up 2 bases and V 4 bases, and 4 bases lay outside the gene matches. The CDR3 runs to 15 residues. CDR1 is SGHNT and CDR2 is YENEEA in the germline V gene. The CDR3 is CASSSGQGGTYEQYF. In nucleotides, the CDR3 is TGTGCCAGCAGCTCGGGACAGGGGGGCACCTACGAGCAGTACTTC.

The chain couples TRBV19 to TRBJ1-3, with D hard to call. The CDR3 runs to 14 residues. Germline CDR1 and CDR2: LNHDA and SQIVND (reference sequence). Trimming shortened V by 2 bases and J by 0 bases, and 5 bases separated the two germline ends. CDR3 in DNA: TGTGCCAGTAGTATACAGAGCTCTGGAAACACCATATATTTT. This sequence encodes CASSIQSSGNTIYF.

V is TRBV7-9 and J is TRBJ1-4; 9 bases align to TRBD1. V lost 5 bases and J lost 5; bases outside the gene matches: 3. This CDR3 is 14 amino acids long. Germline V CDR1 and CDR2: SEHNR, FQNEAQ (reference sequence). CDR3 nucleotide sequence: TGTGCCAGCAGCATCGGGACAGGGAATGAAAAACTGTTTTTT. This sequence encodes CASSIGTGNEKLFF.

The chain uses TRBV11-2 and TRBJ2-7, with 10 bases matching TRBD2. CDR1 SGHAT and CDR2 FQNNGV come from the germline V gene. With 0 bases clipped from V and 3 bases from J, the junction kept 5 bases outside the gene matches. CDR3 length equals 16 residues. The CDR3, as DNA: TGTGCCAGCAGCTTAGATAGAGCGGGGGGGATCTACGAGCAGTACTTC. It yields the protein CASSLDRAGGIYEQYF.

The chain recombines TRBV18 with TRBJ2-1, with TRBD2 matching 7 bases. With 2 bases clipped from V and 0 bases from J, the junction kept 4 bases outside the gene matches. The germline CDR1 and CDR2 sequences are KGHSH and LQKENI. CDR3 length: 16 residues. CDR3 amino acids: CASSPERGASYNEQFF. CDR3 sequence (DNA): TGTGCCAGCTCACCAGAGCGGGGAGCCTCCTACAATGAGCAGTTCTTC. Combining the CDR3 with reference TRBV18 and TRBJ2-1 gives the whole variable domain NAGVMQNPRHLVRRRGQEARLRCSPMKGHSHVYWYRQLPEEGLKFMVYLQKENIIDESGMPKERFSAEFPKEGPSILRIQQVVRGDSAAYFCASSPERGASYNEQFFGPGTRLTVL.

The V call is TRBV6-4, the J call TRBJ2-6; TRBD1 agrees at 9 bases. The CDR3 is 15 amino acids. The germline V gene has CDR1 MRHNA and CDR2 SNTAGT. V gave up 4 bases and J gave up 2 bases; unmatched junction bases: 0. The CDR3 sequence is CASSGTGAGANVLTF. DNA for the CDR3: TGTGCCAGCAGTGGGACAGGGGCTGGGGCCAACGTCCTGACTTTC.